Listed below are T cell receptor beta chains from one sample, sequenced in a study of somatic mutations in cytotoxic T cells in rheumatoid arthritis. TCRdb's copy holds only in-frame clones and misses some; the assay was immunoSEQ multiplex PCR. The repertoire includes 27,000 or so clones, around nine tenths of them detected once, and over 9% sits in the top ten. The sample taken for sequencing was CD8+ T cells sorted from blood. The receptor set was obtained from an adult with rheumatoid arthritis. Each CDR3 is given with its conserved first and last residue. A D gene is named only where the DNA matches it firmly.

j_call | v_call | d_call | cdr3_nt | cdr3_aa
TRBJ2-2 | TRBV27 | . | TGTGCCAGCAGTTTAGGAGGTGGCGCCGGGGAGCTGTTTTTT | CASSLGGGAGELFF
TRBJ2-3 | TRBV16 | TRBD2 | TGTGCCAGCAGCCAATCTTTCCCCCAGGGACTAAGCACAGATACGCAGTATTTT | CASSQSFPQGLSTDTQYF
TRBJ2-6 | TRBV6-5 | . | TGTGCCAGCAGAACTAGTTCCGGGGCCAACGTCCTGACTTTC | CASRTSSGANVLTF
TRBJ2-1 | TRBV7-9 | . | TGTGCCAGCAGCTTAGCGCAACTGATCAATGAGCAGTTCTTC | CASSLAQLINEQFF
TRBJ2-2 | TRBV11-2 | . | TGTGCCAGCAGCTTAGGCACAGTAACTAGGCGCACCGGGGAGCTGTTTTTT | CASSLGTVTRRTGELFF
TRBJ2-5 | TRBV7-9 | TRBD1 | TGTGCCAGCAGCTTAGCCCGATCCTTTACAGGGGAGCAGTACTTC | CASSLARSFTGEQYF
TRBJ2-7 | TRBV25-1 | TRBD1 | TGTGCCAGCAGTGAATCCTCAGGGGGTAGCGAGCAGTACTTC | CASSESSGGSEQYF
TRBJ1-2 | TRBV15 | . | TGTGCCACCAGCAGAGATCAGACCATGCAGGACTATGGCTACACCTTC | CATSRDQTMQDYGYTF
TRBJ1-2 | TRBV6-1 | . | TGTGCCAGCAGTGAAGATGGTGGGCGGAACTATGGCTACACCTTC | CASSEDGGRNYGYTF
TRBJ1-5 | TRBV2 | TRBD1 | TGTGCCAGCAGGGCAGAGGGGGCTTCGAGCAATCAGCCCCAGCATTTT | CASRAEGASSNQPQHF
TRBJ2-1 | TRBV19 | . | TGTGCCAGTAGTATACCAGGGGCGAACAATGAGCAGTTCTTC | CASSIPGANNEQFF
TRBJ1-2 | TRBV5-6 | . | TGTGCCAGCAGCGGGGACATGCGGGGCTACACCTTC | CASSGDMRGYTF
TRBJ2-1 | TRBV13 | . | TGTGCCAGCAGCCCCCGGGGTGAGGGGAATGAGCAGTTCTTC | CASSPRGEGNEQFF
TRBJ2-3 | TRBV5-1 | . | TGCGCCAGCAGCTTGGCCGTGGGACCCGGGACTTTGAAGGATACGCAGTATTTT | CASSLAVGPGTLKDTQYF
TRBJ2-1 | TRBV4-2 | . | TGTGCCAGCAGCCAAGACCACAATGAGCAGTTCTTC | CASSQDHNEQFF
TRBJ1-4 | TRBV5-1 | . | TGCGCCAGTAAAGAGGGGTCTAATGAAAAACTGTTTTTT | CASKEGSNEKLFF